This entry lists 25 T cell receptor beta chains sequenced from one sample in a study of blood T cell repertoires in COVID-19. Profiled with immunoSEQ multiplex PCR; TCRdb holds only in-frame clones, not every one. The sample gives roughly 97,000 clones, over 80% of which show up once; 15% is in the top ten. Sequencing input: peripheral blood. The source of these receptors is a man aged 45 to 65 with acute or convalescent COVID-19.

In nucleotides, the CDR3 is TGTGCCATCAGTGAACCCGGACTAGCGGGTGGCGGGGAGCTGTTTTTT. This codes for CAISEPGLAGGGELFF. The chain uses TRBV10-3 and TRBJ2-2; 11 bases are a match to TRBD2. This CDR3 spans 16 amino acids. Germline CDR1 ENHRY, CDR2 SYGVKD. V shed 3 bases, J shed 7 bases, and the junction held 7 bases outside the gene matches.

The rearrangement joins TRBV7-9 to TRBJ1-4, with D unclear. CDR3 length equals 15 residues. V was cut by 1 base and J by 0 bases, with 6 bases left in between. From germline, CDR1 is SEHNR and CDR2 FQNEAQ (reference sequence). CDR3 nucleotide sequence: TGTGCCAGCAGCTTAGGCGATGCAACTAATGAAAAACTGTTTTTT. It yields the protein CASSLGDATNEKLFF.

The genes are TRBV27 and TRBJ2-1; tentatively, D is TRBD2 (6 bases). V was trimmed by 8 bases and J by 5 bases, leaving 16 bases between them. From germline, CDR1 is MNHEY and CDR2 SMNVEV (reference sequence). This CDR3 has 14 amino acids. This CDR3 is CASPGGATNNEQFF. CDR3 in DNA: TGTGCCAGCCCCGGAGGGGCTACTAACAATGAGCAGTTCTTC.

V gene TRBV28 combines with J gene TRBJ2-2; 7 nucleotides line up with TRBD1. From germline, CDR1 is MDHEN and CDR2 SYDVKM. The CDR3 loop spans 15 amino acids. The V gene end was trimmed by 6 bases and the J gene end by 6 bases; junction bases not matched to a gene: 10. The CDR3 here is CASSLATGPAGELFF. CDR3 nucleotides: TGTGCCAGCAGCTTGGCGACAGGGCCCGCCGGGGAGCTGTTTTTT. The entire variable domain, with the rest obtained from reference TRBV28 and TRBJ2-2, is as follows: DVKVTQSSRYLVKRTGEKVFLECVQDMDHENMFWYRQDPGLGLRLIYFSYDVKMKEKGDIPEGYSVSREKKERFSLILESASTNQTSMYLCASSLATGPAGELFFGEGSRLTVL.

The table lists this clone with a few counts. V gene TRBV5-5 combines with J gene TRBJ1-2, with D possibly TRBD1 on 5 matching bases. Germline lookup yields CDR1 SGHKS and CDR2 YYEKEE (reference sequence). This CDR3 is built from 15 residues. V lost 4 bases to trimming and J lost 1 base, with 14 bases between them. This CDR3 is CASSPDSQFNYGYTF. CDR3 nucleotide sequence: TGTGCCAGCAGCCCTGACAGCCAATTTAACTATGGCTACACCTTC.

The rearrangement links TRBV28 to TRBJ2-1; D is perhaps TRBD2 (6 bases). This CDR3 has 16 residues. Germline CDR1 and CDR2: MDHEN and SYDVKM. Deletions cut 4 bases from V and 0 bases from J, with 13 bases between. The CDR3: CASSSNGGLSYNEQFF. The CDR3, as DNA: TGTGCCAGCAGTTCCAACGGGGGTCTCTCCTACAATGAGCAGTTCTTC.

This sequence joins TRBV5-1 and TRBJ1-5; D call uncertain. The CDR3 runs to 15 residues. Trimming pared 0 bases from V and 0 bases from J, leaving 7 bases between. Germline CDR1 is SGHRS and CDR2 is YFSETQ. DNA for the CDR3: TGCGCCAGCAGCTTGGAGGACTTTAGCAATCAGCCCCAGCATTTT. As protein: CASSLEDFSNQPQHF.

This chain uses TRBV10-1 with TRBJ2-7, with TRBD1 matching 7 bases. The CDR3 is made up of 14 amino acids. From germline, CDR1 is WNHNN and CDR2 SYGVQD (reference sequence). The V gene end was trimmed by 3 bases and the J gene end by 2 bases; junction bases not matched to a gene: 4. The CDR3 sequence: CASSDPGTAYEQYF. The DNA of the CDR3 is TGCGCCAGCAGTGACCCCGGGACAGCCTACGAGCAGTACTTC.

V usage is TRBV11-2 and J usage is TRBJ1-5, with a possible D match to TRBD1 (5 bases). Trimming shortened V by 5 bases and J by 5 bases, and 19 bases separated the two germline ends. The CDR3 is 16 residues long. The germline CDR1 and CDR2 sequences are SGHAT and FQNNGV. This chain's CDR3 is CASSLSGGARDQPQHF. CDR3 sequence (DNA): TGTGCCAGCAGCCTCTCTGGAGGGGCAAGGGATCAGCCCCAGCATTTT.

The DNA for the CDR3 is TGCGCCAGCAGAAGGGACAGCGCGAACACCGGGGAGCTGTTTTTT. Translated: CASRRDSANTGELFF. The chain combines TRBV5-1 with TRBJ2-2, with TRBD1 identical over 7 bases. Germline V gives CDR1 SGHRS, CDR2 YFSETQ. The CDR3 runs to 15 residues. After removal of 5 bases from V and 0 bases from J, the junction contained 4 bases not matched to a gene.

V and J are TRBV6-5 and TRBJ2-7, with 11 bases lining up with TRBD1. Trimming took 5 bases from V and 4 from J; bases not matched to a gene: 7. The CDR3 runs 15 residues. CDR1 is MNHEY and CDR2 is SVGAGI in the germline V gene. The CDR3 nucleotides read TGTGCCAGCAGTAAGGGACAGGGGGAACGGTACGAGCAGTACTTC. Protein product: CASSKGQGERYEQYF.

The chain combines TRBV28 with TRBJ1-2; D perhaps matches TRBD1 (6 bases). The CDR3 consists of 19 residues. V dropped 5 bases and J dropped 1 base, with 26 bases sitting between them. CDR1 is MDHEN, CDR2 SYDVKM, per germline. The CDR3 is CASSITPPNRVWGNYGYTF. Here the CDR3 DNA reads TGTGCCAGCAGTATTACCCCCCCCAACAGGGTGTGGGGTAACTATGGCTACACCTTC.

This chain connects TRBV28 to TRBJ2-7; 7 bases are a match to TRBD2. Germline lookup yields CDR1 MDHEN and CDR2 SYDVKM. The CDR3 totals 15 residues. V trimming: 3 bases; J trimming: 0 bases; junction bases outside the gene matches: 5. CDR3 in DNA: TGTGCCAGCAGTTTGGGGACTACCCTCTCCTACGAGCAGTACTTC. Protein: CASSLGTTLSYEQYF. The variable domain in full, completed from reference TRBV28 and TRBJ2-7, reads DVKVTQSSRYLVKRTGEKVFLECVQDMDHENMFWYRQDPGLGLRLIYFSYDVKMKEKGDIPEGYSVSREKKERFSLILESASTNQTSMYLCASSLGTTLSYEQYFGPGTRLTVT.

This chain joins TRBV11-3 and TRBJ2-1, with 7 bases lining up with TRBD2. CDR1 SGHNT and CDR2 YENEEA come from the germline V gene. Trimming cost V 8 bases and J 10 bases; bases outside gene matches: 11. The CDR3 contains 13 residues. CDR3 sequence reads: CASASGEGYEQFF. As DNA, the CDR3 is TGTGCCAGCGCATCGGGGGAGGGGTACGAGCAGTTCTTC.

The gene calls are TRBV6-5 and TRBJ2-1, with 13 nucleotides matching TRBD2. V was pared by 2 bases and J by 14 bases, with 12 bases of the junction left unmatched. This CDR3 has 16 residues. Germline CDR1 reads MNHEY; CDR2 reads SVGAGI. The CDR3 DNA is TGTGCCAGCAGTTACCTCCCACCGGGACTAGCGGGATTGGAGTTCTTC. It is translated as CASSYLPPGLAGLEFF.

The chain is built from TRBV6-5 and TRBJ1-1; D is perhaps TRBD1 (6 bases). CDR1 and CDR2 (germline): MNHEY, SVGAGI. Trimming took 8 bases from V and 1 from J, leaving 8 bases between them. The CDR3 contains 12 residues. The CDR3 bases are TGTGCCAGCGGGGGACAGAACACTGAAGCTTTCTTT. Its protein is CASGGQNTEAFF.

This clone was counted between two and nine times. V is TRBV27 and J is TRBJ2-1; weak D call: TRBD1 (6 bases). CDR1 and CDR2 from the germline V gene are MNHEY and SMNVEV (reference sequence). Trimming cost V 6 bases and J 1 base, with 19 bases left between them. CDR3 length: 17 amino acids. The CDR3 loop reads CASRSTSQGPSYNEQFF. The CDR3 nucleotides read TGTGCCAGCAGATCCACTAGTCAGGGGCCTTCCTACAATGAGCAGTTCTTC.

This chain uses TRBV19 with TRBJ2-7; D unclear. Trimming cost V 3 bases and J 0 bases, with 12 bases left between them. Germline-derived CDR1 and CDR2 are LNHDA and SQIVND (reference sequence). The CDR3 has 15 amino acids. The CDR3 protein is CASSIGALSSYEQYF. The CDR3 DNA sequence: TGTGCCAGTAGTATTGGAGCCCTCTCCTCCTACGAGCAGTACTTC.

CDR3 sequence reads: CASSLVAQGNGYTF. The DNA of the CDR3 is TGCGCCAGCAGCTTGGTGGCACAGGGAAATGGCTACACCTTC. V is TRBV5-1 and J is TRBJ1-2, with a possible D match to TRBD1 (6 bases). Germline CDR1 reads SGHRS; CDR2 reads YFSETQ. The V end lost 0 bases, the J end lost 6 bases, and 12 bases lay between the germline ends. The CDR3 is 14 residues long.

This chain uses TRBV11-2 with TRBJ1-3; D call uncertain. This CDR3 region has 16 residues. Germline CDR1 reads SGHAT; CDR2 reads FQNNGV. The V end was cut by 2 bases, the J end by 0 bases, with 11 bases between. CDR3 protein: CASSLRWRPSGNTIYF. The CDR3 nucleotides are TGTGCCAGCAGCTTAAGGTGGCGGCCCTCTGGAAACACCATATATTTT.

V gene TRBV30 combines with J gene TRBJ2-5; D is ambiguous. CDR3 length: 13 amino acids. The germline gives CDR1 GTSNPN, CDR2 SVGIG (reference sequence). The ends were cut back, 2 bases at V and 4 bases at J, with 11 bases in the middle. CDR3 loop: CAWSRLAPETQYF. For the CDR3, the DNA is TGTGCCTGGAGTAGACTGGCCCCAGAGACCCAGTACTTC.

This clone was observed a handful of times. The chain combines TRBV24-1 with TRBJ1-2; no firm D call. This CDR3 is 14 amino acids long. The V and J ends lost 3 bases and 2 bases respectively, with 9 bases between them. Germline assignment: CDR1 KGHDR and CDR2 SFDVKD. The CDR3 DNA sequence: TGTGCCACCAGTGATCCCAGACAAAACTATGGCTACACCTTC. Encoded protein: CATSDPRQNYGYTF.

V usage is TRBV23-1 and J usage is TRBJ2-7; TRBD1 agrees at 9 bases. TRBV23-1 is an ORF; its function is uncertain. This CDR3 is built from 18 residues. V lost 2 bases, J lost 5 bases, and 16 bases stayed unmatched. CDR3 protein: CASSQPLPRYRGRNEQYF. For the CDR3, the DNA is TGCGCCAGCAGTCAACCCCTCCCGCGCTACAGGGGGCGCAACGAGCAGTACTTC.

The rearrangement uses TRBV7-8 and TRBJ2-1, with 10 bases fitting TRBD2. V gave up 5 bases and J gave up 14 bases; unmatched junction bases: 9. Germline loops: CDR1 SGHVS, CDR2 FQNEAQ. This CDR3 is 13 amino acids long. The CDR3 region has the DNA TGTGCCAGCAGCCCTCGCCTAGCGGGAGTGGAGTTCTTC. This sequence encodes CASSPRLAGVEFF. Combining the CDR3 with reference TRBV7-8 and TRBJ2-1 gives the whole variable domain GAGVSQSPRYKVAKRGQDVALRCDPISGHVSLFWYQQALGQGPEFLTYFQNEAQLDKSGLPSDRFFAERPEGSVSTLKIQRTQQEDSAVYLCASSPRLAGVEFFGPGTRLTVL.

V usage is TRBV12-3 or TRBV12-4 and J usage is TRBJ1-2; TRBD1 might be the D (6 bases). The V end lost 6 bases, the J end lost 5 bases, and 13 bases lay between the germline ends. The CDR3 has 13 amino acids. The CDR3 sequence is CASSSGQGYGYTF. DNA for the CDR3: TGTGCCAGCAGCTCCGGGCAGGGGTATGGCTACACCTTC.